This record looks at one T cell receptor (beta chain) sequence and its context. These data belong to a study of T cell changes during pregnancy in multiple sclerosis. TCRdb keeps only in-frame clones here, not all; method: immunoSEQ multiplex PCR. This repertoire shows some 100,000 clones, 94% found once; its top ten account for around 0.9%. After removal of 5 bases from V and 3 bases from J, the junction contained 6 bases not matched to a gene. The CDR3 runs 15 residues. The germline CDR1 and CDR2 sequences are MDHEN and SYDVKM. Here the sequenced sample was peripheral blood, taken before pregnancy. The TCR originated in a female donor with multiple sclerosis, enrolled in a pregnancy study. The chain uses TRBV28 and TRBJ2-1; 8 bases are a match to TRBD1. CDR3 residues: CASSRTGKIYNEQFF. Here the CDR3 DNA reads TGTGCCAGCAGTCGGACAGGGAAGATCTACAATGAGCAGTTCTTC.